A selection of T cell receptor beta chains follows, all from one sample in a study of blood T cell repertoires in COVID-19. Sequenced by immunoSEQ multiplex PCR; TCRdb stores in-frame clones only, minus some. There are about 58,000 clones in the sample; 85% to 90% occur only once, and 4% to 5.5% lies in the top ten. The sequenced material came from peripheral blood. Source of these receptors: a man aged 40-55 years with active COVID-19. The CDR3 runs from the conserved cysteine through the conserved F or W. A D gene is named only where the DNA matches it firmly. Not every row has a clone size; where given, it reads once, few, many or a size class.

d_gene	j_gene	len	v_gene	abundance	CDR3nt	CDR3aa
TRBD2	TRBJ2-3	15	TRBV9	NA	TGTGCCAGCAGCGCCTCACTAGCGGAGACAGATACGCAGTATTTT	CASSASLAETDTQYF
NA	TRBJ2-7	11	TRBV27	few	TGTGCCAGCAGTTCCAGTTACGAGCAGTACTTC	CASSSSYEQYF
NA	TRBJ2-5	17	TRBV11-2	NA	TGTGCCAGCAGCTTTGGGGTTTTGAGGGCCGCGGGAGAGACCCAGTACTTC	CASSFGVLRAAGETQYF
TRBD1	TRBJ2-1	15	TRBV7-3	NA	TGTGCCAGCAGCTACGGACAGGGGGAATACAATGAGCAGTTCTTC	CASSYGQGEYNEQFF
NA	TRBJ1-1	13	TRBV6-6	few	TGTGCCAGCAGTTACACAGGGCTCACTGAAGCTTTCTTT	CASSYTGLTEAFF
NA	TRBJ1-3	15	TRBV28	NA	TGTGCCAGCAGCCCCTGGGACTCCTCGGTGGACACCATATATTTT	CASSPWDSSVDTIYF
TRBD2	TRBJ2-7	15	TRBV10-3	NA	TGTGCCATCAAGGAGACTAGCTCGAGGTCGTACGAGCAGTACTTC	CAIKETSSRSYEQYF
TRBD2	TRBJ2-3	15	TRBV5-1	once	TGCGCCAGCAGCCCGGCTAGCGGCATCACAGATACGCAGTATTTT	CASSPASGITDTQYF
NA	TRBJ2-1	13	TRBV6-1	NA	TGTGCCAGCAGTGAAACTAGTTACAATGAGCAGTTCTTC	CASSETSYNEQFF
NA	TRBJ1-5	15	TRBV6-5	NA	TGTGCCAGCTCGGGAGGGGCAAGAAGCAATCAGCCCCAGCATTTT	CASSGGARSNQPQHF
NA	TRBJ2-5	13	TRBV12-5	NA	TGTGCTAGTGCCAACTCTCCGGTAGAGACCCAGTACTTC	CASANSPVETQYF
TRBD1	TRBJ2-5	14	TRBV27	NA	TGTGCCAGCAGTCTGTACAGGGGTCGCGAGACCCAGTACTTC	CASSLYRGRETQYF
NA	TRBJ2-2	15	TRBV6-5	NA	TGTGCCAGCAATCCACGCCAGCGGGTCACCGGGGAGCTGTTTTTT	CASNPRQRVTGELFF
TRBD2	TRBJ2-3	15	TRBV2	few	TGTGCCAGCAGGTTACTAGCGACTTGGGGAGATACGCAGTATTTT	CASRLLATWGDTQYF
NA	TRBJ2-3	15	TRBV20-1	NA	TGCAGTGCTAGTCAAGTCCTCGGGATACAAGATACGCAGTATTTT	CSASQVLGIQDTQYF
TRBD1	TRBJ2-7	13	TRBV19	NA	TGTGCCAGTATGGGGACAGGGGTAGTCGAGCAGTACTTC	CASMGTGVVEQYF
TRBD2	TRBJ2-7	15	TRBV7-6	NA	TGTGCCAGCAGCTCCGGGACTAGCGGGAGGTACGAGCAGTACTTC	CASSSGTSGRYEQYF
NA	TRBJ1-3	19	TRBV11-3	once	TGTGCCAGCAGCTCTGAAAGGCGGGATCCATTTATTAGGAGAAACACCATATATTTT	CASSSERRDPFIRRNTIYF
TRBD2	TRBJ2-1	16	TRBV11-2	few	TGTGCCAGCAGCCCACGTTTAGCGGGAGTTAACAATGAGCAGTTCTTC	CASSPRLAGVNNEQFF
NA	TRBJ2-1	13	TRBV28	NA	TGTGCCAGCAGACTCCGGGACTTCAGGGAGCAGTTCTTC	CASRLRDFREQFF
NA	TRBJ1-1	14	TRBV5-1	NA	TGCGCCAGCAGCTGGAGATCAGGGGACACTGAAGCTTTCTTT	CASSWRSGDTEAFF
NA	TRBJ1-4	15	TRBV15	NA	TGTGCCACCAGCCGCTCCGACAGGCGCAATGAAAAACTGTTTTTT	CATSRSDRRNEKLFF
TRBD2	TRBJ2-5	15	TRBV18	NA	TGTGCCAGCTCACTAATGACTAGCAGGGAGGAGACCCAGTACTTC	CASSLMTSREETQYF